Presented here are 26 T cell receptor beta chains from one specimen sequenced in a study of T-cell memory formation after mild COVID-19. Each CDR3 protein gets one entry after TCRdb re-called the 5' RACE reads with MiXCR. The sample consists of about 350,000 distinct CDR3 sequences, roughly 15% of them appearing once. The sample taken for sequencing was PBMCs or a T cell subset sorted from them (not recorded which). The receptors originated from a man in his late teens or twenties who had mild COVID-19 (a few samples of this study predate the infection). Cell type and time point are not known.

The chain's CDR3 is CASSSRQGGETQYF. The CDR3 DNA is TGTGCCAGCAGCTCGCGACAGGGGGGCGAGACCCAGTACTTC. This chain joins TRBV5-5 and TRBJ2-5; 9 bases match TRBD1. In germline, CDR1 is SGHKS, CDR2 YYEKEE (reference sequence). The CDR3 has 14 residues. V dropped 3 bases and J dropped 5; count of bases not matched to a gene: 5.

V gene TRBV4-3 combines with J gene TRBJ2-5; D might be TRBD2 (6 bases). The V gene lost 3 bases and the J gene lost 7 bases, with 18 bases spanning the gap. The CDR3 extends over 15 amino acids. CDR1 LGHNA and CDR2 YSLEER come from the germline V gene. CDR3 in amino acids: CASSQEGGPTGTQYF. The CDR3, as DNA: TGCGCCAGCAGCCAGGAGGGTGGACCCACCGGGACCCAGTACTTC.

This clonotype came up a few times. The V call is TRBV7-2, the J call TRBJ2-3; 9 nucleotides align to TRBD2. Germline CDR1 reads SGHTA; CDR2 reads FQGNSA. The J segment lost 6 bases and the V segment lost 2 bases, leaving 6 bases of the junction unmatched. The CDR3 contains 15 residues. The CDR3 DNA is TGTGCCAGCAGCTTATCCGCGGGGGGGCGGGATACGCAGTATTTT. Protein: CASSLSAGGRDTQYF.

The chain links TRBV10-3 to TRBJ2-3; D not certain. The CDR3 has 11 residues. Looked up from germline, CDR1 is ENHRY and CDR2 is SYGVKD. V shed 10 bases and J shed 3 bases, with 8 bases lying between them. The CDR3 loop reads CATTGTDTQYF. The DNA for the CDR3 is TGTGCCACTACCGGAACAGATACGCAGTATTTT.

This chain uses TRBV12-5 with TRBJ1-6, with D unresolved. V dropped 5 bases and J dropped 5 bases, with 4 bases sitting between them. Per germline, CDR1 LGHNT and CDR2 FRNRAP. This CDR3 contains 12 residues. CDR3 coding DNA: TGTGCTAGTGGTGGGGATAATTCACCCCTCCACTTT. This translates into CASGGDNSPLHF.

The chain is built from TRBV3-1 and TRBJ2-6, with no clear D. V shed 4 bases and J shed 3 bases, with 10 bases lying between them. Germline CDR1 LGHDT, CDR2 YNNKEL (reference sequence). This CDR3 spans 15 amino acids. The CDR3 loop reads CASSLGLGGANVLTF. In nucleotides, the CDR3 is TGTGCCAGCAGCCTTGGGCTGGGTGGGGCCAACGTCCTGACTTTC.

This chain joins TRBV12-3 or TRBV12-4 and TRBJ1-1; D remains unclear. The CDR3 extends over 14 amino acids. V lost 6 bases and J lost 0, with 11 bases in between. In DNA form, the CDR3 reads TGTGCCAGCAGCATAGTCCCGATGAACACTGAAGCTTTCTTT. As protein: CASSIVPMNTEAFF.

This chain uses TRBV15 with TRBJ2-3; D gene ambiguous. This CDR3 has 14 residues. CDR1 and CDR2 (germline): LNHNV, YYDKDF (reference sequence). Trimming pared 1 base from V and 2 bases from J, leaving 7 bases between. The CDR3 protein is CATSRVTSTDTQYF. The CDR3 region has the DNA TGTGCCACCAGCAGAGTGACCTCCACAGATACGCAGTATTTT.

This clonotype came up many times. The rearrangement links TRBV7-6 to TRBJ2-5; the D gene is possibly TRBD1 (5 bases). V was cut by 5 bases and J by 2 bases, with 15 bases left in between. Per germline, CDR1 SGHVS and CDR2 FNYEAQ. The CDR3 extends over 15 amino acids. CDR3 sequence: CASSTVWGLQETQYF. The DNA of the CDR3 is TGTGCCAGCAGCACGGTTTGGGGCCTTCAAGAGACCCAGTACTTC.

This clonotype was seen ten or more times. The gene calls are TRBV14 and TRBJ1-4, with D maybe TRBD1 (5 bases). The V gene lost 3 bases and the J gene lost 7 bases, with 12 bases spanning the gap. The CDR3 loop spans 14 amino acids. The germline V gene encodes CDR1 SGHDN and CDR2 FVKESK. The CDR3 reads CASSQDTSREKLFF. In DNA, the CDR3 is TGTGCCAGCAGCCAGGACACATCGCGTGAAAAACTGTTTTTT.

This clonotype appeared a few times. The chain links TRBV6-2 or TRBV6-3 to TRBJ2-1; 11 bases are a match to TRBD2. Germline CDR1 MNHEY, CDR2 SVGEGT. V dropped 3 bases and J dropped 4; count of bases not matched to a gene: 8. The CDR3 loop spans 17 amino acids. CDR3 in amino acids: CASSYSPTSGTYNEQFF. In DNA, the CDR3 is TGTGCCAGCAGTTATAGTCCGACTAGCGGGACGTACAATGAGCAGTTCTTC.

This clonotype has just a few counts. The gene calls are TRBV4-1 and TRBJ1-2; the match to TRBD1 covers 10 bases. V gave up 2 bases and J gave up 6 bases; unmatched junction bases: 9. Germline values: CDR1 MGHRA, CDR2 YSYEKL. CDR3 length equals 16 residues. Here the CDR3 DNA reads TGCGCCAGCAGCCAACCCGGGGACAGGGGACGAGATGGCTACACCTTC. Its protein is CASSQPGDRGRDGYTF.

This clonotype was counted a few times. The chain carries TRBV2 and TRBJ2-1; TRBD1 or TRBD2 may be the D gene (5 bases each). Trimming stripped 8 bases from V and 9 bases from J, with 8 bases between. The CDR3 is 10 residues long. Germline CDR1 reads SNHLY; CDR2 reads FYNNEI. The CDR3 loop reads CASAGGEQFF. The CDR3 DNA is TGTGCCAGCGCTGGGGGTGAGCAGTTCTTC.

This clonotype was observed at least ten times. The chain uses TRBV12-3 or TRBV12-4 and TRBJ2-7, with D possibly matching TRBD2 (6 bases). V lost 1 base and J 4 bases, leaving 14 bases between the germline ends. The CDR3 is 15 residues long. The CDR3 DNA reads TGTGCCAGCAGTTTAGAGGCCGGGGGTGGGTACGAGCAGTACGTC. Its translation: CASSLEAGGGYEQYV.

This rearrangement joins TRBV2 to TRBJ2-7; 9 bases map to TRBD1. The CDR3 runs to 15 residues. CDR1 and CDR2 (germline): SNHLY, FYNNEI. Trimming removed 7 bases from V and 0 bases from J; junction bases left unmatched: 7. CDR3 loop: CASIDRGWGSYEQYF. The CDR3 region has the DNA TGTGCCAGCATTGACAGGGGGTGGGGCTCCTACGAGCAGTACTTC.

The V and J genes are TRBV18 and TRBJ1-2, with 9 bases matching TRBD1. After removal of 4 bases from V and 4 bases from J, the junction contained 10 bases not matched to a gene. This CDR3 has 16 residues. Germline values: CDR1 KGHSH, CDR2 LQKENI. The CDR3 nucleotides are TGTGCCAGCTCACTGACCACGGGACAGGGCGTCTATGGCTACACCTTC. Amino acids: CASSLTTGQGVYGYTF.

The rearrangement joins TRBV12-3 or TRBV12-4 to TRBJ1-1; the D gene is possibly TRBD1 (5 bases). Trimming took off 3 bases at V and 9 bases at J, with 17 bases between the two ends. The CDR3 extends over 14 amino acids. The CDR3 region has the DNA TGTGCCAGCAGTTTTGGGGCCCGTACGCGGCAAGCTTTCTTT. Translated: CASSFGARTRQAFF.

The chain couples TRBV28 to TRBJ1-5; TRBD1 matches at 12 bases. The CDR3 consists of 17 residues. Germline CDR1 reads MDHEN; CDR2 reads SYDVKM. Trimming took 6 bases from V and 6 from J; bases not matched to a gene: 12. In DNA form, the CDR3 reads TGTGCCAGCAGCTCCGGGACAGGGGGCCCATTCCGTCAGCCCCAGCATTTT. Translated, it gives CASSSGTGGPFRQPQHF.

This clonotype turned up a few times. The chain couples TRBV20-1 to TRBJ2-3; 11 nucleotides line up with TRBD2. Germline V gene sequence: CDR1 DFQATT, CDR2 SNEGSKA (reference sequence). V lost 5 bases to trimming and J lost 2 bases; unmatched junction nucleotides: 12. This CDR3 is built from 17 residues. CDR3: CSAAGLAGRFPTDTQYF. The CDR3 DNA reads as TGCAGTGCTGCCGGACTAGCGGGCCGCTTCCCCACAGATACGCAGTATTTT.

V gene TRBV7-9 combines with J gene TRBJ2-1; 7 nucleotides match TRBD1. This CDR3 is built from 14 residues. V gave up 4 bases and J gave up 6 bases; unmatched junction bases: 6. Germline CDR1 and CDR2: SEHNR and FQNEAQ (reference sequence). The CDR3: CASSSTRGPNEQFF. Written as DNA, the CDR3 is TGTGCCAGCAGCTCAACGAGGGGGCCCAATGAGCAGTTCTTC.

This clonotype appeared a few times. The chain couples TRBV10-3 to TRBJ1-1; no firm D call. Germline V gene sequence: CDR1 ENHRY, CDR2 SYGVKD. The CDR3 contains 13 residues. The V and J ends lost 3 bases and 2 bases respectively, with 7 bases between them. This CDR3 is CAISDATNTEAFF. CDR3 coding DNA: TGTGCCATCAGTGATGCGACAAACACTGAAGCTTTCTTT.

This clonotype was seen repeatedly, ten times or more. The chain uses TRBV7-9 and TRBJ2-7; 8 positions match TRBD2. CDR3 size: 14 residues. The V and J ends lost 5 bases and 5 bases, in that order; junction bases with no gene match: 8. Germline values: CDR1 SEHNR, CDR2 FQNEAQ (reference sequence). CDR3: CASSGTGGGHEQYV. In nucleotides, the CDR3 is TGTGCCAGCAGCGGTACCGGGGGGGGCCACGAGCAGTACGTC.

This clonotype turned up a few times. The chain links TRBV7-9 to TRBJ2-1; a weak D match, TRBD2 (6 bases). V dropped 6 bases and J dropped 6 bases, with 9 bases sitting between them. This CDR3 is built from 12 residues. CDR1 is SEHNR and CDR2 is FQNEAQ in the germline V gene (reference sequence). CDR3 DNA sequence: TGTGCCAGCAGAGCGGGCCCCAATGAGCAGTTCTTC. Translating gives CASRAGPNEQFF.

J is TRBJ1-4 and V is TRBV4-1; no clear D gene. Per germline, CDR1 MGHRA and CDR2 YSYEKL. The V end lost 4 bases, the J end lost 10 bases, and 13 bases lay between the germline ends. CDR3 size: 13 residues. In nucleotides, the CDR3 is TGCGCCAGCAGCCCCTCCTATTTTGGAAAACTGTTTTTT. It is translated as CASSPSYFGKLFF.

This chain joins TRBV7-2 and TRBJ2-1; 11 nucleotides line up with TRBD2. This CDR3 spans 16 amino acids. Losses at the gene ends were 0 bases for V and 9 bases for J; bases not matched to a gene: 7. Germline values: CDR1 SGHTA, CDR2 FQGNSA. For the CDR3, the DNA is TGTGCCAGCAGCTTAGCGGGGGAGACTAGCGGGGCTGAGCAGTTCTTC. As protein: CASSLAGETSGAEQFF.

V is TRBV20-1 and J is TRBJ2-7; D might be TRBD2 (5 bases). CDR1 DFQATT and CDR2 SNEGSKA come from the germline V gene (reference sequence). This CDR3 contains 13 residues. Between the trimmed V and J ends, which lost 1 base and 5 bases, there was a span of 12 bases. CDR3 nucleotide sequence: TGCAGTGCTAGAGCACCTAGCCGGGACGAGCAGTACGTC. It specifies CSARAPSRDEQYV.